Shown below are 13 T cell receptor beta chains from a single sample sequenced in a study of T cells in localized non-small cell lung cancer (dated by TCRdb to 2018 to 2021). Library prep was done by the immunoSEQ multiplex PCR assay. Entries here come from immuneACCESS through TCRdb and include only in-frame sequences with V and J called. Some clones fail to appear in such tables; in the studies checked, an unresolved V gene covers under half of the shortfall, and the cause of the remainder is unknown. The sample table shows about 74,000 clones, and about 81% are seen once. Approximately 1.3% of the sample belongs to the ten largest clones. The sequencing used peripheral blood, collected before any cancer treatment. These receptors came from a female donor over 55 with stage I lung adenocarcinoma.

The chain uses TRBV6-5 and TRBJ1-2; D unresolved. The CDR3 spans 13 residues. CDR1 is MNHEY, CDR2 SVGAGI, per germline. Trimming stripped 6 bases from V and 0 bases from J, with 8 bases between. For the CDR3, the DNA is TGTGCCAGCAGCACACCCGCTAACTATGGCTACACCTTC. It codes for CASSTPANYGYTF.

The chain has TRBV5-5 and TRBJ1-3, with D tentatively TRBD1 (5 bases). The V gene's germline CDR1 is SGHKS and CDR2 YYEKEE (reference sequence). The CDR3 loop spans 16 amino acids. Trimming left V 4 bases short and J 0 bases short, with 14 bases between. The CDR3 region has the DNA TGTGCCAGCAGCCACCGGGACTCTGGCTCTGGAAACACCATATATTTT. Translating it yields CASSHRDSGSGNTIYF.

The chain employs TRBV10-1 and TRBJ2-7; TRBD1 might be the D (6 bases). The CDR3 runs 12 residues. V was trimmed by 2 bases and J by 5 bases, leaving 7 bases between them. In germline, CDR1 is WNHNN, CDR2 SYGVQD (reference sequence). The CDR3 here is CASSEQGNEQYF. The DNA of the CDR3 is TGCGCCAGCAGTGAGCAGGGGAACGAGCAGTACTTC.

The V and J genes are TRBV10-3 and TRBJ1-3; D call uncertain. Germline V gene data show CDR1 as ENHRY and CDR2 as SYGVKD. This CDR3 is built from 13 residues. Trimming stripped 0 bases from V and 3 bases from J, with 3 bases between. CDR3 nucleotide sequence: TGTGCCATCAGTGAGTCTGGTGGAAACACCATATATTTT. The encoded protein is CAISESGGNTIYF.

The CDR3 region is CASIRDRGRDSEGLNSPLHF. CDR3 nucleotide sequence: TGTGCCAGCATTCGGGACAGGGGCCGTGATTCTGAGGGTCTTAATTCACCCCTCCACTTT. The J gene is TRBJ1-6, the V gene TRBV2, with 10 bases matching TRBD1. V was clipped by 7 bases and J by 6 bases; unmatched bases: 21. The CDR3 is 20 residues long. Germline values: CDR1 SNHLY, CDR2 FYNNEI. The full variable domain, completed using reference TRBV2 and TRBJ1-6, is EPEVTQTPSHQVTQMGQEVILRCVPISNHLYFYWYRQILGQKVEFLVSFYNNEISEKSEIFDDQFSVERPDGSNFTLKIRSTKLEDSAMYFCASIRDRGRDSEGLNSPLHFGNGTRLTVT.

The chain recombines TRBV6-6 with TRBJ2-5, with a tentative D call TRBD2 (5 bases). The CDR3 consists of 16 residues. Per the germline V gene, CDR1 is MNHNY and CDR2 is SVGAGI (reference sequence). Trimming shortened V by 4 bases and J by 0 bases, and 15 bases separated the two germline ends. This CDR3 reads CASSSFLALNQETQYF. The CDR3 DNA sequence: TGTGCCAGCAGTTCATTCCTAGCCCTTAACCAAGAGACCCAGTACTTC.

CDR3 coding DNA: TGCGCCAGCAGCTTGGACACTAACACTGAAGCTTTCTTT. Amino acids: CASSLDTNTEAFF. The rearrangement uses TRBV5-1 and TRBJ1-1; D remains unclear. This CDR3 comprises 13 residues. From germline, CDR1 is SGHRS and CDR2 YFSETQ. V lost 0 bases, J lost 2 bases, and 5 bases lay in between.

This sequence joins TRBV27 and TRBJ2-7; 7 nucleotides align to TRBD1. Near its end, the DNA agrees better with TRBJ2-5, so the J call may be wrong. The CDR3 is made up of 15 amino acids. CDR1 MNHEY and CDR2 SMNVEV come from the germline V gene (reference sequence). CDR3 bases: TGTGCCAGCAGTTTATCGCGAGGGGGCCGTGAGACCCAGTACTTC. It codes for CASSLSRGGRETQYF.

This rearrangement joins TRBV9 to TRBJ2-7, with a tentative D call TRBD2 (5 bases). The CDR3 extends over 14 amino acids. Germline CDR1 SGDLS, CDR2 YYNGEE. The germline V and J ends were trimmed by 0 bases and 3 bases, with 10 bases remaining between them. CDR3 sequence reads: CASSVGGSNYEQYF. The CDR3 DNA follows: TGTGCCAGCAGCGTAGGTGGGAGCAACTACGAGCAGTACTTC.

Comment on this clone: Distinct nucleotide sequences in the sample also encode this CDR3. The V and J genes are TRBV18 and TRBJ1-2; 10 bases are a match to TRBD1. Germline V gene sequence: CDR1 KGHSH, CDR2 LQKENI. Losses at the gene ends were 4 bases for V and 9 bases for J; bases not matched to a gene: 8. This CDR3 is 14 amino acids long. DNA for the CDR3: TGTGCCAGCTCACAAGGACAGGGGGGTCGGCGCTACACCTTC. Its protein product is CASSQGQGGRRYTF.

The gene calls are TRBV27 and TRBJ2-5, with TRBD2 identical over 13 bases. J lost 1 base, V lost 2 bases, and 4 bases had no gene match. Germline V gene lookup returns CDR1 MNHEY and CDR2 SMNVEV (reference sequence). The CDR3 is made up of 17 amino acids. The CDR3 coding sequence is TGTGCCAGCAGTTTACGGACTAGCGGGAGAGCCCAAGAGACCCAGTACTTC. Its translation is CASSLRTSGRAQETQYF.

CDR3 residues: CASSSYGGASTDTQYF. The CDR3, as DNA: TGCGCCAGCAGCTCCTACGGGGGCGCCTCTACAGATACGCAGTATTTT. V and J are TRBV5-1 and TRBJ2-3; tentatively, D is TRBD1 or TRBD2 (6 bases each). CDR3 length: 16 residues. V lost 3 bases, J lost 3 bases, and 17 bases lay in between. Per germline, CDR1 SGHRS and CDR2 YFSETQ.

The CDR3 DNA reads as TGTGCCAGCTCACGACAAGGGTTCGACGAGCAGTACTTC. Its translation is CASSRQGFDEQYF. This chain uses TRBV18 with TRBJ2-7; D remains ambiguous. Germline V gene lookup returns CDR1 KGHSH and CDR2 LQKENI. V gave up 4 bases and J gave up 5 bases, with 12 bases separating them. This CDR3 region has 13 residues.